Listed below are T cell receptor beta chains from one sample, sequenced in a study of radiation and T cells in renal cell carcinoma. Data came from immunoSEQ multiplex PCR; TCRdb stores just in-frame clones and leaves some out. The sample includes 100,000 to 150,000 clones, roughly four fifths seen only once; the top ten take 3%. The sample consisted of blood, taken from a patient whose treatment included radiotherapy and nephrectomy. These receptors originate from a woman aged 60-75 years with renal cell carcinoma. CDR3s include the opening cysteine and the closing phenylalanine or tryptophan. The order of the fields is CDR3 DNA, CDR3 protein, D gene, clone size, J gene, V gene. D genes are given only for firm matches. Not all rows give a size; the values are once, few, many and, for expanded clones, a class.

CDR3 DNA: TGCGCCAGCAGCCCGCAACCGGGACAGAGGGGACAAGAGACCCAGTACTTC
CDR3 protein: CASSPQPGQRGQETQYF
D gene: TRBD1
clone size: NA
J gene: TRBJ2-5
V gene: TRBV5-1

CDR3 DNA: TGTGCCAGTAGTATAGAGCTGCTGGGTCGCACTGAAGCTTTCTTT
CDR3 protein: CASSIELLGRTEAFF
D gene: NA
clone size: NA
J gene: TRBJ1-1
V gene: TRBV19

CDR3 DNA: TGTGCCAGTAGTATAGCCCGGGCAGGGAGTTTCGATGGCTACACCTTC
CDR3 protein: CASSIARAGSFDGYTF
D gene: NA
clone size: NA
J gene: TRBJ1-2
V gene: TRBV19

CDR3 DNA: TGTGCCAGTACCGAACCGGGAGCGACGAAGGCTTTCTTT
CDR3 protein: CASTEPGATKAFF
D gene: NA
clone size: NA
J gene: TRBJ1-1
V gene: TRBV19

CDR3 DNA: TGTGCCAGTAGCCAATATGCAGACAGCGCTAATGAGCAGTTCTTC
CDR3 protein: CASSQYADSANEQFF
D gene: NA
clone size: NA
J gene: TRBJ2-1
V gene: TRBV19

CDR3 DNA: TGTGCCAGCAGCCCGACAGGGCAACAAGAGACCCAGTACTTC
CDR3 protein: CASSPTGQQETQYF
D gene: TRBD1
clone size: NA
J gene: TRBJ2-5
V gene: TRBV9

CDR3 DNA: TGTGCCAGCACGGAAGCCCGTGGGGCTTTCTTT
CDR3 protein: CASTEARGAFF
D gene: NA
clone size: NA
J gene: TRBJ1-1
V gene: TRBV28

CDR3 DNA: TGTGCCAGCAGCTTGACAGGGGCTGGAAACACCATATATTTT
CDR3 protein: CASSLTGAGNTIYF
D gene: TRBD1
clone size: few
J gene: TRBJ1-3
V gene: TRBV11-1

CDR3 DNA: TGTGCCATCCGAGCGGGAGCCCCGAGCACAGATACGCAGTATTTT
CDR3 protein: CAIRAGAPSTDTQYF
D gene: TRBD2
clone size: NA
J gene: TRBJ2-3
V gene: TRBV27

CDR3 DNA: TGTGCCAGCAGCTTCGGGCCGAAGAGGACAGCGAACACTGAAGCTTTCTTT
CDR3 protein: CASSFGPKRTANTEAFF
D gene: NA
clone size: NA
J gene: TRBJ1-1
V gene: TRBV5-5

CDR3 DNA: TGTGCCAGCAGTGACTCGGGGTTAGGGGAGCAGTACTTC
CDR3 protein: CASSDSGLGEQYF
D gene: NA
clone size: NA
J gene: TRBJ2-7
V gene: TRBV6-1

CDR3 DNA: TGTGCCAGTAGTATAGGGACAGGGGGCGCGGCGCAGTATTTT
CDR3 protein: CASSIGTGGAAQYF
D gene: TRBD1
clone size: NA
J gene: TRBJ2-3
V gene: TRBV19

CDR3 DNA: TGCGCCAGCAGCGAAACCATAGCGGGATTCTACGAGCAGTACTTC
CDR3 protein: CASSETIAGFYEQYF
D gene: TRBD2
clone size: NA
J gene: TRBJ2-7
V gene: TRBV5-1

CDR3 DNA: TGTGCCACCAGCAATAACAGGGGGCTTAACTATGGCTACACCTTC
CDR3 protein: CATSNNRGLNYGYTF
D gene: TRBD1
clone size: NA
J gene: TRBJ1-2
V gene: TRBV15

CDR3 DNA: TGTGCCAGCAGCCGAAGCGGGACAGGGTCCTATGGCTACACCTTC
CDR3 protein: CASSRSGTGSYGYTF
D gene: TRBD1
clone size: few
J gene: TRBJ1-2
V gene: TRBV5-6

CDR3 DNA: TGTGCCTACCCCGTATCAGGGGGCCTTTATGGCTACACCTTC
CDR3 protein: CAYPVSGGLYGYTF
D gene: TRBD1
clone size: NA
J gene: TRBJ1-2
V gene: TRBV30

CDR3 DNA: TGTGCCAGTAGGTCTTCCCTGGGCCCAGAGACCCAGTACTTC
CDR3 protein: CASRSSLGPETQYF
D gene: NA
clone size: NA
J gene: TRBJ2-5
V gene: TRBV19

CDR3 DNA: TGTGCCAGCAACCTCGGACAGGTCCAAAAACTGTTTTTT
CDR3 protein: CASNLGQVQKLFF
D gene: TRBD1
clone size: once
J gene: TRBJ1-4
V gene: TRBV28

CDR3 DNA: TGTGCCAGCAGTTTATACCCCGGCGGTGAAGCGGGAGGGCCGGGGGCTCTCCACGAGCAGTACTTC
CDR3 protein: CASSLYPGGEAGGPGALHEQYF
D gene: TRBD2
clone size: NA
J gene: TRBJ2-7
V gene: TRBV27